The 32 T cell receptor beta chains given below trace back to one sample, sequenced in a study of T cell changes during pregnancy in multiple sclerosis. Sequencing used immunoSEQ multiplex PCR; TCRdb keeps in-frame clones, though not all of them. The top ten clones hold 0.7% to 0.9% of a sample with about 75,000 clones, roughly 90% of them seen once. The sample here was peripheral blood, taken in the first trimester of pregnancy. The receptors come from a female donor in good health, enrolled as a control in a pregnancy study.

CDR3 residues: CASSSSRLLYTDTQYF. CDR3 DNA: TGTGCCAGCAGCTCCTCCCGCCTACTTTACACAGATACGCAGTATTTT. The chain carries TRBV7-2 and TRBJ2-3, with D hard to call. Deletions cut 4 bases from V and 2 bases from J, with 16 bases between. The CDR3 has 16 residues. From germline, CDR1 is SGHTA and CDR2 FQGNSA.

Note on this clone: The same CDR3 arises from other DNA sequences in this sample as well. This chain joins TRBV7-8 and TRBJ2-7; D unclear. Trimming left V 5 bases short and J 0 bases short, with 8 bases between. In germline, CDR1 is SGHVS, CDR2 FQNEAQ. The CDR3 is 13 amino acids. The CDR3 nucleotides are TGTGCCAGCAGCCCCCCAATCTCCTACGAGCAGTACTTC. Translating it yields CASSPPISYEQYF.

This clone was counted only a few times. The gene calls are TRBV6-5 and TRBJ1-2; D unresolved. The CDR3 totals 14 residues. Germline CDR1 MNHEY, CDR2 SVGAGI. Trimming took off 3 bases at V and 0 bases at J, with 8 bases between the two ends. The CDR3 protein is CASSYGRTNYGYTF. The CDR3 nucleotides read TGTGCCAGCAGTTATGGGAGGACTAACTATGGCTACACCTTC.

V usage is TRBV9 and J usage is TRBJ1-1, with D uncertain. CDR1 is SGDLS and CDR2 is YYNGEE in the germline V gene. V dropped 0 bases and J dropped 0 bases, with 12 bases sitting between them. The CDR3 has 16 residues. The CDR3 region is CASSVGSGLMNTEAFF. CDR3 DNA sequence: TGTGCCAGCAGCGTAGGGTCAGGTCTCATGAACACTGAAGCTTTCTTT.

The CDR3 here is CASSRNRGWETQYF. In nucleotides, the CDR3 is TGTGCCAGCAGCCGCAACAGGGGATGGGAGACCCAGTACTTC. This chain connects TRBV14 to TRBJ2-5; 7 bases fit TRBD1. The J segment lost 5 bases and the V segment lost 4 bases, leaving 7 bases of the junction unmatched. From germline, CDR1 is SGHDN and CDR2 FVKESK. The CDR3 extends over 14 amino acids. Full variable domain (rest looked up from reference TRBV14 and TRBJ2-5): EAGVTQFPSHSVIEKGQTVTLRCDPISGHDNLYWYRRVMGKEIKFLLHFVKESKQDESGMPNNRFLAERTGGTYSTLKVQPAELEDSGVYFCASSRNRGWETQYFGPGTRLLVL.

The V and J genes are TRBV4-3 and TRBJ2-1, with 11 bases matching TRBD2. V shed 1 base, J shed 5 bases, and the junction held 7 bases outside the gene matches. The CDR3 runs to 17 residues. Germline assignment: CDR1 LGHNA and CDR2 YSLEER. CDR3 in DNA: TGCGCCAGCAGCCAAGCACTAGCGGGAGCCCCCAACAATGAGCAGTTCTTC. Translation: CASSQALAGAPNNEQFF.

In this sample, this clone turned up once. This chain connects TRBV5-1 to TRBJ1-2; D is unresolved. The V end was cut by 0 bases, the J end by 5 bases, with 8 bases between. Germline-derived CDR1 and CDR2 are SGHRS and YFSETQ. This CDR3 has 13 residues. CDR3 region: CASSLDVEYGYTF. The CDR3 region has the DNA TGCGCCAGCAGCTTGGACGTAGAATATGGCTACACCTTC.

This chain uses TRBV15 with TRBJ2-1, with TRBD1 matching 9 bases. The CDR3 has 15 residues. The germline V gene has CDR1 LNHNV and CDR2 YYDKDF (reference sequence). J was trimmed by 4 bases and V by 5 bases; bases with no gene match: 6. The CDR3 coding sequence is TGTGCCACCAGCGTCGACAGGGGGTTGTACAATGAGCAGTTCTTC. It encodes CATSVDRGLYNEQFF.

The chain links TRBV29-1 to TRBJ2-1, with 7 positions matching TRBD2. Per the germline V gene, CDR1 is SQVTM and CDR2 is ANQGSEA. The CDR3 loop spans 11 amino acids. V lost 8 bases, J lost 14 bases, and 12 bases stayed unmatched. CDR3 residues: CSLKRGEGKFF. CDR3 nucleotide sequence: TGCAGCCTAAAACGCGGGGAGGGGAAGTTCTTC.

The gene calls are TRBV6-1 and TRBJ1-1; D not certain. V dropped 3 bases and J dropped 11 bases, with 10 bases sitting between them. CDR3 length equals 11 residues. Per the germline V gene, CDR1 is MNHNS and CDR2 is SASEGT. The CDR3 is CASSEGRLAFF. For the CDR3, the DNA is TGTGCCAGCAGTGAGGGCAGGTTGGCTTTCTTT.

V usage is TRBV14 and J usage is TRBJ2-1, with D possibly matching TRBD2 (5 bases). Per the germline V gene, CDR1 is SGHDN and CDR2 is FVKESK. Trimming removed 4 bases at V and 0 bases at J, with 19 bases between. There are 18 residues in the CDR3. CDR3 in DNA: TGTGCCAGCAGCCCCAGAGCCCTAGCTGCCAGCTCCTACAATGAGCAGTTCTTC. Amino acids: CASSPRALAASSYNEQFF.

The V and J genes are TRBV19 and TRBJ1-3; D gene unclear. Deletions cut 2 bases from V and 4 bases from J, with 12 bases between. The CDR3 spans 15 residues. Germline lookup yields CDR1 LNHDA and CDR2 SQIVND (reference sequence). The CDR3 DNA is TGTGCCAGTAGTATACGGGCGGGTTCCGGAAACACCATATATTTT. It specifies CASSIRAGSGNTIYF.

The V call is TRBV4-2, the J call TRBJ1-2, with TRBD1 matching over 8 bases. The CDR3 contains 15 residues. J gave up 6 bases and V 1 base, and 7 bases lay outside the gene matches. Germline V lookup: CDR1 LGHNA, CDR2 YNFKEQ. The CDR3 DNA is TGTGCCAGCAGCCAAGTGGAACAGGGGGAAAATGGCTACACCTTC. It codes for CASSQVEQGENGYTF.

The chain recombines TRBV19 with TRBJ1-4; perhaps TRBD1 as D (6 bases). Trimming removed 2 bases at V and 4 bases at J, with 14 bases between. CDR3 length equals 16 residues. Germline V gene data show CDR1 as LNHDA and CDR2 as SQIVND (reference sequence). This chain's CDR3 is CASSIRGGRINEKLFF. DNA for the CDR3: TGTGCCAGTAGTATAAGGGGGGGCCGGATTAATGAAAAACTGTTTTTT.

Only one count was recorded for this clone. V gene TRBV25-1 combines with J gene TRBJ2-7; 7 positions agree with TRBD1. In germline, CDR1 is MGHDK, CDR2 SYGVNS. The trim removed 6 bases at V and 4 bases at J, leaving 6 bases unmatched. This CDR3 has 13 amino acids. The CDR3 nucleotides are TGTGCCAGCAGCCAAACGGACAGGTACGAGCAGTACTTC. Translating it yields CASSQTDRYEQYF.

The chain couples TRBV7-2 to TRBJ2-5; D may be TRBD1 (7 bases). The CDR3 is 20 residues long. The ends were cut back, 0 bases at V and 6 bases at J, with 29 bases in the middle. Germline CDR1 is SGHTA and CDR2 is FQGNSA. DNA for the CDR3: TGTGCCAGCAGCTTAGCTGGGGGGACAGCGGCCGGGCTTAAGGTCCAGACCCAGTACTTC. Translation gives CASSLAGGTAAGLKVQTQYF.

The chain links TRBV5-1 to TRBJ1-4, with 9 nucleotides matching TRBD1. Trimming took 0 bases from V and 4 from J; bases not matched to a gene: 1. This CDR3 is built from 15 residues. From germline, CDR1 is SGHRS and CDR2 YFSETQ. The CDR3: CASSLVGQGNEKLFF. The DNA of the CDR3 is TGCGCCAGCAGCTTGGTGGGACAGGGTAATGAAAAACTGTTTTTT.

V and J are TRBV7-9 and TRBJ1-2; a possible D gene is TRBD1 (5 bases). This CDR3 has 14 amino acids. V lost 2 bases and J 2 bases, leaving 9 bases between the germline ends. CDR1 is SEHNR, CDR2 FQNEAQ, per germline (reference sequence). For the CDR3, the DNA is TGTGCCAGCAGCTTACCGGGGGGGAACTATGGCTACACCTTC. The encoded protein is CASSLPGGNYGYTF.

The V call is TRBV2, the J call TRBJ2-4, with 7 positions matching TRBD2. The CDR3 is 14 amino acids. The germline V gene has CDR1 SNHLY and CDR2 FYNNEI. V shed 4 bases, J shed 12 bases, and the junction held 12 bases outside the gene matches. The CDR3, as DNA: TGTGCCAGCAGTGTGTCTCTAGCGGTCGCTGGTCAGTACTTC. Amino acids: CASSVSLAVAGQYF.

The CDR3 region is CASSIGSGVISKNIQYF. The CDR3 DNA sequence: TGTGCCAGTAGTATAGGGAGCGGGGTCATCTCCAAAAACATTCAGTACTTC. This chain uses TRBV19 with TRBJ2-4, with TRBD2 matching 7 bases. From germline, CDR1 is LNHDA and CDR2 SQIVND (reference sequence). The CDR3 has 17 amino acids. Trimming at V came to 1 base and at J to 2 bases, leaving 8 bases not matched to a gene.

This clone was picked up one time. V gene TRBV19 combines with J gene TRBJ1-5, with 7 bases aligning to TRBD1. V lost 5 bases, J lost 4 bases, and 8 bases stayed unmatched. Looked up from germline, CDR1 is LNHDA and CDR2 is SQIVND (reference sequence). The CDR3 sequence is 15 residues long. The CDR3 is CASSYGTDRNQPQHF. The CDR3, as DNA: TGTGCCAGTAGTTACGGGACAGACAGAAATCAGCCCCAGCATTTT.

V and J are TRBV14 and TRBJ1-3; no clear D. The V end lost 0 bases, the J end lost 0 bases, and 9 bases lay between the germline ends. The CDR3 contains 16 residues. Germline CDR1 is SGHDN and CDR2 is FVKESK. The CDR3 DNA follows: TGTGCCAGCAGCCAAGAGGCCTTTTACTCTGGAAACACCATATATTTT. Translating it yields CASSQEAFYSGNTIYF.

The rearrangement uses TRBV27 and TRBJ2-4, with 7 bases aligning to TRBD1. Germline assignment: CDR1 MNHEY and CDR2 SMNVEV (reference sequence). V shed 2 bases, J shed 10 bases, and the junction held 8 bases outside the gene matches. The CDR3 has 14 residues. This chain's CDR3 is CASSLDRAIPIQYF. As DNA, the CDR3 is TGTGCCAGCAGTTTAGACAGGGCGATCCCAATTCAGTACTTC.

This rearrangement joins TRBV21-1 to TRBJ2-7; the listed D gene, TRBD2, was not tested against the DNA. TRBV21-1 is given as a pseudogene. The CDR3 sequence is 15 residues long. The CDR3 spells CASSKRQRRGYEQYF. CDR3 in DNA: TGTGCCAGCAGCAAAAGACAGCGGAGGGGTTACGAGCAGTACTTC.

V is TRBV7-9 and J is TRBJ2-5; 8 bases are shared with TRBD1. The V gene's germline CDR1 is SEHNR and CDR2 FQNEAQ (reference sequence). J was trimmed by 2 bases and V by 4 bases; bases with no gene match: 6. This CDR3 is 15 amino acids long. DNA for the CDR3: TGTGCCAGCAGCTCACCGCAGGGGGCTCAAGAGACCCAGTACTTC. Its protein product is CASSSPQGAQETQYF.

This chain joins TRBV30 and TRBJ2-2; 9 bases are a match to TRBD2. Germline lookup yields CDR1 GTSNPN and CDR2 SVGIG (reference sequence). With V trimmed by 8 bases and J by 2 bases, 12 bases remained unmatched. There are 16 residues in the CDR3. The CDR3 DNA reads TGTGCCCTGATTTCGCGGGAGGGCCGAAACACCGGGGAGCTGTTTTTT. Translation gives CALISREGRNTGELFF.

The gene calls are TRBV2 and TRBJ1-3, with TRBD1 as a possible D gene (6 bases). Germline CDR1 is SNHLY and CDR2 is FYNNEI. The V end lost 6 bases, the J end lost 0 bases, and 21 bases lay between the germline ends. The CDR3 consists of 18 residues. The CDR3 region is CASRIMGAAELSGNTIYF. Written as DNA, the CDR3 is TGTGCCAGCAGAATCATGGGGGCGGCCGAGCTCTCTGGAAACACCATATATTTT.

V gene TRBV7-9 combines with J gene TRBJ1-5; TRBD1 matches 7 bases. V gave up 10 bases and J gave up 7 bases; unmatched junction bases: 10. The CDR3 runs to 13 residues. The V gene's germline CDR1 is SEHNR and CDR2 FQNEAQ (reference sequence). The CDR3 nucleotides read TGTGCCATCGACAGGGTGGGGGAACAGCCCCAGCATTTT. Its protein product is CAIDRVGEQPQHF.

The J gene is TRBJ2-1, the V gene TRBV5-1; TRBD2 might be the D (6 bases). Germline assignment: CDR1 SGHRS and CDR2 YFSETQ. The CDR3 length is 16 residues. Trimming took off 0 bases at V and 0 bases at J, with 10 bases between the two ends. The DNA for the CDR3 is TGCGCCAGCAGCTTGGGGGGGGTACCCTCCTACAATGAGCAGTTCTTC. Translation gives CASSLGGVPSYNEQFF.

The rearrangement uses TRBV11-2 and TRBJ2-7, with D unresolved. Germline V gives CDR1 SGHAT, CDR2 FQNNGV. This CDR3 comprises 13 residues. V lost 3 bases to trimming and J lost 5 bases, with 11 bases between them. The CDR3 nucleotides are TGTGCCAGCAGCTTGACACCTCTCGACGAGCAGTACTTC. Its protein is CASSLTPLDEQYF. The full variable domain, in which reference TRBV11-2 and TRBJ2-7 provide the parts outside the CDR3, is EAGVAQSPRYKIIEKRQSVAFWCNPISGHATLYWYQQILGQGPKLLIQFQNNGVVDDSQLPKDRFSAERLKGVDSTLKIQPAKLEDSAVYLCASSLTPLDEQYFGPGTRLTVT.

This clone was seen a few times. The chain links TRBV2 to TRBJ2-2; D not certain. Trimming pared 2 bases from V and 7 bases from J, leaving 8 bases between. There are 13 residues in the CDR3. Germline CDR1 and CDR2: SNHLY and FYNNEI. The CDR3 is CASSETRDGELFF. CDR3 DNA sequence: TGTGCCAGCAGTGAAACGAGAGACGGGGAGCTGTTTTTT.

This chain connects TRBV10-3 to TRBJ2-2; perhaps TRBD1 as D (5 bases). The CDR3 is made up of 15 amino acids. The ends were cut back, 0 bases at V and 4 bases at J, with 9 bases in the middle. Germline CDR1 is ENHRY and CDR2 is SYGVKD. The DNA for the CDR3 is TGTGCCATCAGTGAGTCTTCAGGGCGCACCGGGGAGCTGTTTTTT. Protein sequence: CAISESSGRTGELFF.